This TCR beta chain emerged from a study of T-cell reconstitution after alpha-beta-depleted transplantation in children. Study-level findings and limits: Surviving recipient T cells and thymic progenitors accounted for the high day-60 TCRbeta diversity observed in some patients. As was reported, about two months after transplant, alpha-beta T cells came from several hundred expanded graft clones. A year had passed since transplant, and T-cell counts and diversity by then came mostly from newly produced T cells.

As to this clonotype: Its target is not known.

This CDR3 comprises 11 residues. CDR1 is DFQATT, CDR2 SNEGSKA, per germline (reference sequence). Between the trimmed V and J ends, which lost 6 bases and 7 bases, there was a span of 10 bases. The TCRbeta library was prepared with unique molecular identifiers. TCRdb re-analysed the PCR reads in MiXCR, keeping a single row per CDR3 protein. The repertoire holds some 450,000 distinct CDR3 sequences, with around 46% as singletons. The source material was PBMCs, sampled before TCRalphabeta/CD19-depleted stem cell transplant. The origin of this receptor is a girl aged 2 to 9 with aplastic anemia, due to receive a stem cell transplant. The chain is built from TRBV20-1 and TRBJ2-1; D gene unclear. Here the CDR3 reads CSARLANEQFF. The CDR3 nucleotides read TGCAGTGCAAGATTAGCAAATGAGCAGTTCTTC.